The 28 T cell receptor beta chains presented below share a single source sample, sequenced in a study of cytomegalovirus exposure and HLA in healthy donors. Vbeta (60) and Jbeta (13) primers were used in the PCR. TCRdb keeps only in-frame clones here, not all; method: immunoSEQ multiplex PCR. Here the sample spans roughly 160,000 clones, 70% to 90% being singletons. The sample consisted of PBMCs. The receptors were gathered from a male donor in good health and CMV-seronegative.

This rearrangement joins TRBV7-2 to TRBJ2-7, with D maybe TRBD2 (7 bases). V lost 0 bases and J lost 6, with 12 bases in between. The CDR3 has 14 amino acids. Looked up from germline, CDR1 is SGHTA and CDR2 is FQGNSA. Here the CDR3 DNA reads TGTGCCAGCAGCTTAGCGGGGGGGCCGAGCGAGCAGTACTTC. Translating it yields CASSLAGGPSEQYF.

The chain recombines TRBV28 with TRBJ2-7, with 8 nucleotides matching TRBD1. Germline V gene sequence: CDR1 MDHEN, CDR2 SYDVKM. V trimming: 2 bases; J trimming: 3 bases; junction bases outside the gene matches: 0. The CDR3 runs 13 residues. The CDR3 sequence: CASSLDRGYEQYF. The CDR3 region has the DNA TGTGCCAGCAGTTTAGACAGGGGCTACGAGCAGTACTTC.

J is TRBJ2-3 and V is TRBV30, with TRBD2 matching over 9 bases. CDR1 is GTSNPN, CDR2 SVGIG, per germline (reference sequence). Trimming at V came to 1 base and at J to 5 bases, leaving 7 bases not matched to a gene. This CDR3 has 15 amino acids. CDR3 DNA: TGTGCCTGGAGTGGTCTAGCGGGGATACAAGATACGCAGTATTTT. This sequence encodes CAWSGLAGIQDTQYF.

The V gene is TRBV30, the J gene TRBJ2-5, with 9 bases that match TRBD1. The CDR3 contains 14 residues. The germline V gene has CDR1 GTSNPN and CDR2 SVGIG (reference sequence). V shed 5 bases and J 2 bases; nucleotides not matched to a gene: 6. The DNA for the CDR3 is TGTGCCTGGCCTAAACAGGGGGCTCAAGAGACCCAGTACTTC. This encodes CAWPKQGAQETQYF.

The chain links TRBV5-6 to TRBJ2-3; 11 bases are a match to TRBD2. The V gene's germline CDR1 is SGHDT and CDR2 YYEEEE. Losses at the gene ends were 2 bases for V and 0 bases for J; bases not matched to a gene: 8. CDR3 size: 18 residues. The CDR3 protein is CASSFFLAGGPSTDTQYF. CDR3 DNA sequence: TGTGCCAGCAGCTTTTTTCTAGCGGGGGGTCCTAGCACAGATACGCAGTATTTT.

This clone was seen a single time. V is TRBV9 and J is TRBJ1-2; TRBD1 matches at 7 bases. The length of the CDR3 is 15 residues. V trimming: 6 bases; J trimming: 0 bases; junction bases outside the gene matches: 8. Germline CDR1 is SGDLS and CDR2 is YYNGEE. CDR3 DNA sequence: TGTGCCAGCACCCAATCCGGGACAGCTAACTATGGCTACACCTTC. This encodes CASTQSGTANYGYTF. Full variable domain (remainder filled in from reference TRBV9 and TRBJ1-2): DSGVTQTPKHLITATGQRVTLRCSPRSGDLSVYWYQQSLDQGLQFLIQYYNGEERAKGNILERFSAQQFPDLHSELNLSSLELGDSALYFCASTQSGTANYGYTFGSGTRLTVV.

CDR3: CASSDGGLDIQYF. DNA of the CDR3: TGTGCCAGCAGCGACGGAGGCCTAGACATTCAGTACTTC. The chain employs TRBV13 and TRBJ2-4; D perhaps matches TRBD2 (5 bases). The V and J ends lost 5 bases and 8 bases respectively, with 13 bases between them. The CDR3 contains 13 residues. Germline CDR1 is PRHDT and CDR2 is FYEKMQ (reference sequence).

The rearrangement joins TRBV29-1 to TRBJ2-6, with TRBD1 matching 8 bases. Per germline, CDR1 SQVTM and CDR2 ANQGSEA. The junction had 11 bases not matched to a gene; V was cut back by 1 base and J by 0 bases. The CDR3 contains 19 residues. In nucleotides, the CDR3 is TGCAGCGTTGAAGGCCTCGACAGGGGCACTCGCTCTGGGGCCAACGTCCTGACTTTC. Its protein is CSVEGLDRGTRSGANVLTF.

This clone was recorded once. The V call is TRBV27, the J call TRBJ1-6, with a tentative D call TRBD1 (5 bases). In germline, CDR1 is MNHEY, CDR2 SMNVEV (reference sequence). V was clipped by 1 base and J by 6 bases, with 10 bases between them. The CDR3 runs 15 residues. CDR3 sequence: CASSLYGGFNSPLHF. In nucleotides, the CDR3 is TGTGCCAGCAGTTTATACGGGGGGTTTAATTCACCCCTCCACTTT.

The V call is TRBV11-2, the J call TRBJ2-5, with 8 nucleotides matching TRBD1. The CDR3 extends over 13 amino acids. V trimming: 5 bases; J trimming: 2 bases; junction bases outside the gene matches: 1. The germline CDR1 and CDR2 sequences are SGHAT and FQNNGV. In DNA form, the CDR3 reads TGTGCCAGCAGCCGGACAGGGCAAGAGACCCAGTACTTC. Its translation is CASSRTGQETQYF.

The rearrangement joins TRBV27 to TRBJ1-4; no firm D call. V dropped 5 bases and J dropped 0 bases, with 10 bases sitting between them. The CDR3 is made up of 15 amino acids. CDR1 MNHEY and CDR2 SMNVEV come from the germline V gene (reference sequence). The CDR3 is CASSPQSATNEKLFF. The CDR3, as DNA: TGTGCCAGCAGTCCCCAATCAGCAACTAATGAAAAACTGTTTTTT.

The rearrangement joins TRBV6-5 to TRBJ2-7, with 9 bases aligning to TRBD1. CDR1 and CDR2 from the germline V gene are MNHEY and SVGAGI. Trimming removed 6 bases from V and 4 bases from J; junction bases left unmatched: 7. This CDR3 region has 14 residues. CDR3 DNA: TGTGCCAGCAGCCGACCGACAGGGGGGTACGAGCAGTACTTC. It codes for CASSRPTGGYEQYF.

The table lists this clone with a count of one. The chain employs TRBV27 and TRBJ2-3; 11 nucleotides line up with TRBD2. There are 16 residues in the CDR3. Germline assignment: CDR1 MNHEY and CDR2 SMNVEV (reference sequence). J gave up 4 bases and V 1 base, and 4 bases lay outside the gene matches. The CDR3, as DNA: TGTGCCAGCAGTTTATTAGCGGGAGGGCCATCAGATACGCAGTATTTT. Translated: CASSLLAGGPSDTQYF.

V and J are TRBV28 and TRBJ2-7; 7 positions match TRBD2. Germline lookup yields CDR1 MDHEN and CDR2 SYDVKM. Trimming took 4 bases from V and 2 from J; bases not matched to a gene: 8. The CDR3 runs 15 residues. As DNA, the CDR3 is TGTGCCAGCAGTTCCGGGGGAGGGTCCCCCTACGAGCAGTACTTC. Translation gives CASSSGGGSPYEQYF.

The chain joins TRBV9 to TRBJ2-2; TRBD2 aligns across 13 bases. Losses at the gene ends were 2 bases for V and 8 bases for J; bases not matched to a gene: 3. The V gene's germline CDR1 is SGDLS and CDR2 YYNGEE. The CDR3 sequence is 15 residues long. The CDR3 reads CASSVGTSGDGELFF. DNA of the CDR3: TGTGCCAGCAGCGTCGGGACTAGCGGGGATGGGGAGCTGTTTTTT.

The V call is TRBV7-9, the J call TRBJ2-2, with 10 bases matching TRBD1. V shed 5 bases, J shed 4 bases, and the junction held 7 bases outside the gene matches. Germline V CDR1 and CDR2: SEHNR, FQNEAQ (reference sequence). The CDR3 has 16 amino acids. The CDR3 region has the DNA TGTGCCAGCAGCCCCAGGACAGGGGGTCTCACCGGGGAGCTGTTTTTT. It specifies CASSPRTGGLTGELFF.

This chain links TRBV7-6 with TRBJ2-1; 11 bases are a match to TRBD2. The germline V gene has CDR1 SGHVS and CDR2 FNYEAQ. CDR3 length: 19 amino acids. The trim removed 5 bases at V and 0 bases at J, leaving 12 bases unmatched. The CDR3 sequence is CASSRRTSGGDPSYNEQFF. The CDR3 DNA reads TGTGCCAGCAGCCGACGTACTAGCGGGGGCGACCCCTCCTACAATGAGCAGTTCTTC.

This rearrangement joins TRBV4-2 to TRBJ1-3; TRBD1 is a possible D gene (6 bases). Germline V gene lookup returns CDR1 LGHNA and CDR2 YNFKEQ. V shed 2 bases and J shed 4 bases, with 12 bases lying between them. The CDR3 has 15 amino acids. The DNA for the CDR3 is TGTGCCAGCAGCCAATCCACGGGACAAGGAAACACCATATATTTT. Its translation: CASSQSTGQGNTIYF.

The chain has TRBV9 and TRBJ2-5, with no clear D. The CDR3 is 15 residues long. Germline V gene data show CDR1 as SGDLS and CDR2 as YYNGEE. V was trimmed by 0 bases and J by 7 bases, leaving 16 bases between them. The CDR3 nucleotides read TGTGCCAGCAGCGTAGTCGGTGAACCTTCCCGGACCCAGTACTTC. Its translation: CASSVVGEPSRTQYF.

For the CDR3, the DNA is TGTGCCAGCAGTGACGAGCCTGCCGGGGAGCTGTTTTTT. Its translation is CASSDEPAGELFF. This chain uses TRBV25-1 with TRBJ2-2; the D is unclear. CDR1 is MGHDK and CDR2 is SYGVNS in the germline V gene. The CDR3 consists of 13 residues. Trimming removed 3 bases at V and 6 bases at J, with 8 bases between.

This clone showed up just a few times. CDR3 sequence reads: CASKLDRGGTEAFF. The CDR3 DNA follows: TGTGCCAGCAAGCTTGACAGGGGGGGGACTGAAGCTTTCTTT. The V and J genes are TRBV6-5 and TRBJ1-1; 9 nucleotides match TRBD1. Trimming removed 7 bases from V and 5 bases from J; junction bases left unmatched: 8. This CDR3 has 14 amino acids. CDR1 and CDR2 from the germline V gene are MNHEY and SVGAGI.

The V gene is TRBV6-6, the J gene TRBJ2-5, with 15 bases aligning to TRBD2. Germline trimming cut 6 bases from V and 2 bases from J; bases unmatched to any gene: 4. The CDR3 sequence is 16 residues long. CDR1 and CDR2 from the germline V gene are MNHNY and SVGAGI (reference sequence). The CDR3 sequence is CASRGGLAGGQETQYF. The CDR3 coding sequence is TGTGCCAGCAGGGGAGGACTAGCGGGGGGGCAAGAGACCCAGTACTTC.

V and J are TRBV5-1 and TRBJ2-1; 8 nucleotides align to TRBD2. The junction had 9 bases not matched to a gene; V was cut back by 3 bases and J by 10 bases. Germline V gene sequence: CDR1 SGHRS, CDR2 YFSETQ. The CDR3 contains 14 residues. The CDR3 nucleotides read TGCGCCAGCAGCTCCGACGGACTAGCCGGCGAGCAGTTCTTC. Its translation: CASSSDGLAGEQFF.

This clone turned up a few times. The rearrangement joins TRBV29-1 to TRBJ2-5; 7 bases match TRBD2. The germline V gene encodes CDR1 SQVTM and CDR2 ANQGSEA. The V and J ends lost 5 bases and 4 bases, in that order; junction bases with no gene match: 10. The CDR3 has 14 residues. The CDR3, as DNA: TGCAGCGTTTTGGCGGGAGAAGTTGGAGAGACCCAGTACTTC. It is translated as CSVLAGEVGETQYF. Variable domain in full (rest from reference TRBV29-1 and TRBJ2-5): SAVISQKPSRDICQRGTSLTIQCQVDSQVTMMFWYRQQPGQSLTLIATANQGSEATYESGFVIDKFPISRPNLTFSTLTVSNMSPEDSSIYLCSVLAGEVGETQYFGPGTRLLVL.

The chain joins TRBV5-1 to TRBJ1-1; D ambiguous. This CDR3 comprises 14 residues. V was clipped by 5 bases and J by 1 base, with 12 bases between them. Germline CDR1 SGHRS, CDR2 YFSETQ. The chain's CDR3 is CASSPMAANTEAFF. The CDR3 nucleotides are TGCGCCAGCAGTCCCATGGCGGCGAACACTGAAGCTTTCTTT.

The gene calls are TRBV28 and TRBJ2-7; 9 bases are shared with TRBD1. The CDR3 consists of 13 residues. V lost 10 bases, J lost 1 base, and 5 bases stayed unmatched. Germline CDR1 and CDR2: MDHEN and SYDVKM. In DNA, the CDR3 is TGTGCCACGAACAGGGGGCGTTCCTACGAGCAGTACTTC. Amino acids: CATNRGRSYEQYF.

CDR3 nucleotide sequence: TGTGCCAGCAGCGTAGCGGCGGGAGCTGGTGAGCAGTACTTC. Amino acid sequence: CASSVAAGAGEQYF. V gene TRBV9 combines with J gene TRBJ2-7; TRBD2 matches at 7 bases. The CDR3 is 14 amino acids. Germline lookup yields CDR1 SGDLS and CDR2 YYNGEE. The V gene end was trimmed by 0 bases and the J gene end by 7 bases; junction bases not matched to a gene: 7.

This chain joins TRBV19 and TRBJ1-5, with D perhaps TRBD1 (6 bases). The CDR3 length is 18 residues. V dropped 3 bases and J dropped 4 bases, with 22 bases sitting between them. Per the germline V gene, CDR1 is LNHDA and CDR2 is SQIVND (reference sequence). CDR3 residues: CASSISSWGRGTNQPQHF. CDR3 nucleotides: TGTGCCAGTAGTATTTCTTCCTGGGGCAGGGGAACAAATCAGCCCCAGCATTTT.